This TCR beta chain is drawn from a study of CD8 T cells in ankylosing spondylitis. Libraries of TCR beta came from quantitative 5'-RACE with molecular barcodes. TCRdb independently ran MiXCR on the 5' RACE reads; one entry per CDR3 protein. The sample has more than 95,000 distinct CDR3 sequences; roughly 8.7% are singletons. The length of the CDR3 is 15 residues. V was pared by 0 bases and J by 5 bases, with 5 bases of the junction left unmatched. The germline V gene encodes CDR1 ENHRY and CDR2 SYGVKD. Study outcomes and limitations: Seemingly characteristic of ankylosing spondylitis blood was a TCR beta motif consisting of about 8 highly homologous variants. Earlier literature documents some of the motif variants in reactive arthritis synovial fluid and blood.

This clonotype came up many times. The target antigen is unknown. The clonotype was recovered from a male donor with ankylosing spondylitis or in good health (not recorded which). What was sequenced was blood, either unsorted or a sorted T cell fraction (not recorded which). The chain recombines TRBV10-3 with TRBJ1-2; 8 positions match TRBD1. In DNA form, the CDR3 reads TGTGCCATCAGTGAGTCCTCGGACAGGGCATATGGCTACACCTTC. Protein: CAISESSDRAYGYTF.